Below are 23 T cell receptor beta chains sequenced from a single sample in a study of siplizumab effects on memory and regulatory T cells. Measured with immunoSEQ multiplex PCR; TCRdb has only the in-frame clones, and not every one. The sample holds more than 85,000 clones; approximately 90% are singletons and the top ten take around 16%. Source material: CD4+ T cells sorted from blood. The receptors were sampled from a human donor in good health.

This sequence joins TRBV9 and TRBJ2-7; a weak D match, TRBD2 (6 bases). Germline V gives CDR1 SGDLS, CDR2 YYNGEE. V was trimmed by 0 bases and J by 6 bases, leaving 19 bases between them. The CDR3 is made up of 16 amino acids. The CDR3 DNA reads TGTGCCAGCAGCGTAGATCCGATTCCGACCGGGGGCGAGCAGTACTTC. Translating gives CASSVDPIPTGGEQYF.

The chain joins TRBV5-6 to TRBJ1-2, with TRBD1 identical over 10 bases. The ends lost 9 bases at V and 9 bases at J; junction bases unmatched: 8. The CDR3 has 12 amino acids. From germline, CDR1 is SGHDT and CDR2 YYEEEE. The CDR3 sequence: CATRDRGSSYTF. The CDR3 DNA follows: TGTGCCACCCGGGACAGGGGCTCGAGCTACACCTTC. Drawing the rest from reference TRBV5-6 and TRBJ1-2, the complete variable domain is DAGVTQSPTHLIKTRGQQVTLRCSPKSGHDTVSWYQQALGQGPQFIFQYYEEEERQRGNFPDRFSGHQFPNYSSELNVNALLLGDSALYLCATRDRGSSYTFGSGTRLTVV.

The chain links TRBV19 to TRBJ2-6; D may match TRBD1 or TRBD2 (5 bases each). Germline assignment: CDR1 LNHDA and CDR2 SQIVND (reference sequence). The CDR3 runs to 19 residues. The V end was cut by 7 bases, the J end by 0 bases, with 22 bases between. The DNA for the CDR3 is TGTGCCAGTAAGGCCCCACCCCGGGGCGAACACTCTGGGGCCAACGTCCTGACTTTC. Translating it yields CASKAPPRGEHSGANVLTF. Variable domain in full (rest from reference TRBV19 and TRBJ2-6): DGGITQSPKYLFRKEGQNVTLSCEQNLNHDAMYWYRQDPGQGLRLIYYSQIVNDFQKGDIAEGYSVSREKKESFPLTVTSAQKNPTAFYLCASKAPPRGEHSGANVLTFGAGSRLTVL.

The chain employs TRBV7-2 and TRBJ2-3, with TRBD2 identical over 13 bases. Germline V CDR1 and CDR2: SGHTA, FQGNSA. J lost 7 bases, V lost 5 bases, and 18 bases had no gene match. The CDR3 spans 19 residues. Here the CDR3 reads CASSLGTSGALGVPNTQYF. The DNA for the CDR3 is TGTGCCAGCAGCCTCGGGACTAGCGGGGCTCTAGGGGTCCCAAATACGCAGTATTTT.

CDR3 amino acids: CATADYNEQYF. The CDR3 bases are TGTGCCACCGCGGATTACAACGAGCAGTACTTC. This chain connects TRBV19 to TRBJ2-7; D is uncertain. Germline-derived CDR1 and CDR2 are LNHDA and SQIVND (reference sequence). The CDR3 runs to 11 residues. Deletions cut 10 bases from V and 5 bases from J, with 12 bases between.

The chain carries TRBV19 and TRBJ2-1, with 9 positions matching TRBD1. Germline CDR1 is LNHDA and CDR2 is SQIVND (reference sequence). This CDR3 is 15 amino acids long. Unmatched junction bases numbered 9, after V lost 5 bases and J lost 7 bases. The CDR3 protein is CASSERRGQGNEQFF. For the CDR3, the DNA is TGTGCCAGTAGTGAGCGCCGGGGACAGGGAAATGAGCAGTTCTTC.

The chain is built from TRBV30 and TRBJ2-2; D possibly corresponds to TRBD1 (5 bases). CDR1 is GTSNPN, CDR2 SVGIG, per germline (reference sequence). Trimming removed 3 bases from V and 4 bases from J, with 9 bases in between. The CDR3 is 13 amino acids. Here the CDR3 DNA reads TGTGCCTGGAGGGGGCAGACCACCGGGGAGCTGTTTTTT. It translates to CAWRGQTTGELFF.

The J gene is TRBJ2-1, the V gene TRBV7-2; D gene ambiguous. Trimming took 1 base from V and 5 from J, leaving 18 bases between them. The CDR3 has 17 amino acids. CDR1 and CDR2 from the germline V gene are SGHTA and FQGNSA. The CDR3 is CASSLVTTAAYNNEQFF. CDR3 bases: TGTGCCAGCAGCTTAGTTACGACCGCTGCCTATAACAATGAGCAGTTCTTC.

J is TRBJ2-7 and V is TRBV11-3; a possible D gene is TRBD1 (6 bases). Per the germline V gene, CDR1 is SGHNT and CDR2 is YENEEA. The CDR3 is made up of 13 amino acids. The V end lost 5 bases, the J end lost 2 bases, and 10 bases lay between the germline ends. CDR3 DNA: TGTGCCAGCAGCGCTACAGGGACCTACGAGCAGTACTTC. Translated: CASSATGTYEQYF.

This chain uses TRBV12-5 with TRBJ2-1; D is uncertain. Trimming shortened V by 2 bases and J by 8 bases, and 10 bases separated the two germline ends. The CDR3 extends over 13 amino acids. Germline CDR1 reads LGHNT; CDR2 reads FRNRAP. As DNA, the CDR3 is TGTGCTAGTGGTTTGCGGCAGTGGGATGAGCAGTTCTTC. The encoded protein is CASGLRQWDEQFF.

This chain joins TRBV5-5 and TRBJ1-2, with a tentative D call TRBD1 (5 bases). The CDR3 runs to 14 residues. From germline, CDR1 is SGHKS and CDR2 YYEKEE (reference sequence). Between the trimmed V and J ends, which lost 0 bases and 4 bases, there was a span of 10 bases. CDR3 sequence reads: CASSLDAGTYGYTF. The CDR3 nucleotides are TGTGCCAGCAGCTTGGATGCAGGGACCTATGGCTACACCTTC.

The chain joins TRBV25-1 to TRBJ1-4; TRBD1 aligns across 11 bases. The length of the CDR3 is 14 residues. J gave up 1 base and V 9 bases, and 1 base lay outside the gene matches. Germline CDR1 MGHDK, CDR2 SYGVNS. The CDR3 loop reads CASGTGGTNEKLFF. The DNA of the CDR3 is TGTGCCAGTGGGACAGGGGGAACTAATGAAAAACTGTTTTTT.

The V and J genes are TRBV9 and TRBJ2-4; a weak D match, TRBD2 (5 bases). The CDR3 consists of 12 residues. Trimming took off 7 bases at V and 13 bases at J, with 18 bases between the two ends. Germline V lookup: CDR1 SGDLS, CDR2 YYNGEE. The CDR3 sequence is CASARSEGVQYF. Written as DNA, the CDR3 is TGTGCCAGCGCTCGAAGCGAGGGTGTACAGTACTTC.

This clone was seen once. This chain uses TRBV2 with TRBJ2-1; D not certain. Looked up from germline, CDR1 is SNHLY and CDR2 is FYNNEI. V lost 2 bases to trimming and J lost 12 bases, with 11 bases between them. The CDR3 consists of 12 residues. DNA for the CDR3: TGTGCCAGCAGTGAAAATCGCCTGGGGCAGTTCTTC. This sequence encodes CASSENRLGQFF. Combining the CDR3 with reference TRBV2 and TRBJ2-1 gives the whole variable domain EPEVTQTPSHQVTQMGQEVILRCVPISNHLYFYWYRQILGQKVEFLVSFYNNEISEKSEIFDDQFSVERPDGSNFTLKIRSTKLEDSAMYFCASSENRLGQFFGPGTRLTVL.

The chain couples TRBV18 to TRBJ2-1; the match to TRBD2 covers 10 bases. V shed 3 bases and J 10 bases; nucleotides not matched to a gene: 9. The germline V gene has CDR1 KGHSH and CDR2 LQKENI. This CDR3 is built from 15 residues. The CDR3 DNA sequence: TGTGCCAGCTCACCTCCCGCTAGCGGGAGTGGGGAGCAGTTCTTC. It translates to CASSPPASGSGEQFF.

The chain is built from TRBV7-2 and TRBJ2-2, with 7 nucleotides matching TRBD1. The length of the CDR3 is 15 residues. In germline, CDR1 is SGHTA, CDR2 FQGNSA. V lost 5 bases, J lost 1 base, and 4 bases stayed unmatched. CDR3 amino acids: CASSRRQGNTGELFF. The CDR3 DNA reads as TGTGCCAGCAGCCGTAGACAGGGGAACACCGGGGAGCTGTTTTTT.

This clone was detected once. This chain uses TRBV28 with TRBJ2-1; TRBD2 matches 9 bases. The J segment lost 4 bases and the V segment lost 6 bases, leaving 10 bases of the junction unmatched. The CDR3 has 16 amino acids. Germline CDR1 is MDHEN and CDR2 is SYDVKM. This CDR3 is CASSLPTSGFYNEQFF. CDR3 coding DNA: TGTGCCAGCAGCTTACCAACTAGCGGGTTTTACAATGAGCAGTTCTTC. Looking up the rest from reference TRBV28 and TRBJ2-1 gives the full variable domain: DVKVTQSSRYLVKRTGEKVFLECVQDMDHENMFWYRQDPGLGLRLIYFSYDVKMKEKGDIPEGYSVSREKKERFSLILESASTNQTSMYLCASSLPTSGFYNEQFFGPGTRLTVL.

V is TRBV5-1 and J is TRBJ2-4, with 7 nucleotides matching TRBD1. With V trimmed by 6 bases and J by 1 base, 4 bases remained unmatched. This CDR3 has 14 amino acids. From germline, CDR1 is SGHRS and CDR2 YFSETQ. The CDR3 loop reads CASTTDRAKNIQYF. The CDR3 coding sequence is TGCGCCAGCACCACGGACAGGGCCAAAAACATTCAGTACTTC.

V and J are TRBV28 and TRBJ1-5; TRBD1 might be the D (5 bases). The V gene's germline CDR1 is MDHEN and CDR2 SYDVKM. CDR3 length equals 14 residues. V was shortened by 7 bases and J by 4 bases, with 14 bases between the two germline ends. CDR3 sequence: CASTPAGVNQPQHF. Written as DNA, the CDR3 is TGTGCCAGCACCCCGGCGGGGGTGAATCAGCCCCAGCATTTT.

The rearrangement links TRBV18 to TRBJ1-2; 8 bases are shared with TRBD1. The germline V gene encodes CDR1 KGHSH and CDR2 LQKENI. The CDR3 spans 17 residues. Trimming took 3 bases from V and 6 from J; bases not matched to a gene: 15. The CDR3 sequence is CASSPLAGGALVHGYTF. Written as DNA, the CDR3 is TGTGCCAGCTCACCTCTGGCAGGGGGCGCGTTAGTCCATGGCTACACCTTC. The variable domain in full, with the rest retrieved from reference TRBV18 and TRBJ1-2, is NAGVMQNPRHLVRRRGQEARLRCSPMKGHSHVYWYRQLPEEGLKFMVYLQKENIIDESGMPKERFSAEFPKEGPSILRIQQVVRGDSAAYFCASSPLAGGALVHGYTFGSGTRLTVV.

The V and J genes are TRBV30 and TRBJ1-2, with 8 bases lining up with TRBD1. The CDR3 is 15 amino acids. Germline V gene data show CDR1 as GTSNPN and CDR2 as SVGIG (reference sequence). J gave up 8 bases and V 3 bases, and 14 bases lay outside the gene matches. CDR3 protein: CAWSGFLAGGGGYTF. Here the CDR3 DNA reads TGTGCCTGGAGCGGTTTCTTGGCAGGGGGCGGCGGCTACACCTTC.

This chain joins TRBV4-2 and TRBJ2-3; D possibly corresponds to TRBD1 (7 bases). Per the germline V gene, CDR1 is LGHNA and CDR2 is YNFKEQ. The CDR3 sequence is 17 residues long. Trimming took off 4 bases at V and 0 bases at J, with 17 bases between the two ends. The CDR3 protein is CASSLAQGGPSTDTQYF. The CDR3 DNA follows: TGTGCCAGCAGCCTCGCCCAGGGGGGTCCTAGCACAGATACGCAGTATTTT.

This chain joins TRBV30 and TRBJ2-7; TRBD2 is a possible D gene (6 bases). The V end lost 2 bases, the J end lost 4 bases, and 15 bases lay between the germline ends. Germline V gives CDR1 GTSNPN, CDR2 SVGIG (reference sequence). This CDR3 comprises 14 residues. Written as DNA, the CDR3 is TGTGCCTGGAGTAAGAGGAGCGGGTGGTACGAGCAGTACTTC. Translated, it gives CAWSKRSGWYEQYF. Together with reference TRBV30 and TRBJ2-7, the CDR3 gives the full variable domain: SQTIHQWPATLVQPVGSPLSLECTVEGTSNPNLYWYRQAAGRGLQLLFYSVGIGQISSEVPQNLSASRPQDRQFILSSKKLLLSDSGFYLCAWSKRSGWYEQYFGPGTRLTVT.